This TCR beta chain was retrieved from a study of shared clonotypes between healthy human individuals. This clone was counted a single time. The sample holds other DNA sequences that translate to the same CDR3. CD45RO-negative, CCR7-selected cells formed the naive CD8 fraction, which excluded terminally differentiated effector memory CD45RA+ cells. The assay was immunoSEQ multiplex PCR, and TCRdb's table has in-frame clones only and misses some. The sample includes some 2,000,000 clones, about 95% of them seen just once. V was trimmed by 6 bases and J by 7 bases, leaving 13 bases between them. Germline loops: CDR1 MDHEN, CDR2 SYDVKM. The CDR3 extends over 13 amino acids.

The sequence was collected from a man aged 18-30 years in good health. This chain joins TRBV28 and TRBJ2-1; D is perhaps TRBD1 (5 bases). The sample taken for sequencing was naive CD8+ T cells sorted from blood. The CDR3 reads CASSFRVDNEQFF. The CDR3, as DNA: TGTGCCAGCAGCTTCAGGGTGGATAATGAGCAGTTCTTC.